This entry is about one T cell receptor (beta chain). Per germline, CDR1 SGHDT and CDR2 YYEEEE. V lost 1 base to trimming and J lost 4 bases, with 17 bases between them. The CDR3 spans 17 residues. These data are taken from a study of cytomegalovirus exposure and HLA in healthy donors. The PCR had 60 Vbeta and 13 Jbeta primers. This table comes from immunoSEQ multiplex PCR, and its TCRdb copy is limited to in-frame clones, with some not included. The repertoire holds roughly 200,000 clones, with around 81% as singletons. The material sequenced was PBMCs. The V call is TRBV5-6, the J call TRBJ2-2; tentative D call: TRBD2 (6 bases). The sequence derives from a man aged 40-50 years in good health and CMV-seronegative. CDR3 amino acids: CASSLTPGTYSTGELFF. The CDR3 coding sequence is TGTGCCAGCAGCTTGACTCCCGGGACTTATTCCACCGGGGAGCTGTTTTTT.